This TCR beta chain originates from a study of beta chain features in type 1 diabetes. General observations from the study: Type 1 diabetes patients had moderately but significantly shorter TCRB CDR3s in all four CD4+ subsets.

A note on this clone: Its target is unknown.

The germline V gene encodes CDR1 LGHNA and CDR2 YSLEER. CDR3 length: 18 amino acids. V was shortened by 0 bases and J by 0 bases, with 17 bases between the two germline ends. Sequenced material consisted of expressed TCRB transcripts (all of the isolated RNA was reverse transcribed). This table comes from immunoSEQ multiplex PCR, and its TCRdb copy is limited to in-frame clones, with some not included. The sample has about 400,000 clones; around an eighth are singletons. The V and J genes are TRBV4-3 and TRBJ1-1; TRBD1 is a possible D gene (5 bases). Sample: naive CD4+ T cells from blood. The TCR was taken from a woman aged 18-29 years with type 1 diabetes. CDR3 residues: CASSQDLGGLLMNTEAFF. For the CDR3, the DNA is TGCGCCAGCAGCCAAGATCTCGGGGGACTCCTTATGAACACTGAAGCTTTCTTT.